The T cell receptor (beta chain) under discussion was sequenced for a study of T cell changes during pregnancy in multiple sclerosis. The trim removed 3 bases at V and 5 bases at J, leaving 12 bases unmatched. CDR1 SGHDT and CDR2 YYEEEE come from the germline V gene. The CDR3 consists of 16 residues. The repertoire was sequenced with immunoSEQ multiplex PCR; TCRdb's copy has only in-frame clones and lacks some. The sample has approximately 110,000 clones, around nine tenths seen once. The material was peripheral blood, obtained in the third trimester of pregnancy. The TCR originated in a female donor with multiple sclerosis, enrolled in a pregnancy study. This chain connects TRBV5-6 to TRBJ2-5; 8 bases match TRBD2. In DNA, the CDR3 is TGTGCCAGCAGCTCCTTTACGGGGGGGCGGGGTGAGACCCAGTACTTC. This translates into CASSSFTGGRGETQYF.